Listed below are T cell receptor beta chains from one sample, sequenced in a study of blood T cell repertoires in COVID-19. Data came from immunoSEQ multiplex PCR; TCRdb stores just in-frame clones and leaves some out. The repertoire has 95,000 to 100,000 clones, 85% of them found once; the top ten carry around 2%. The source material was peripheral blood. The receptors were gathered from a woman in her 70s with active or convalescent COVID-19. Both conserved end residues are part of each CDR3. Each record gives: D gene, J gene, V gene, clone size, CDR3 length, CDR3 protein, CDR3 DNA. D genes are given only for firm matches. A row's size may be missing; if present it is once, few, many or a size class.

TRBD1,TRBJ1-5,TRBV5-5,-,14,CASSSGTANQPQHF,TGTGCCAGCAGCTCCGGGACAGCAAATCAGCCCCAGCATTTT
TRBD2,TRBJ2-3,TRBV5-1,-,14,CASRPTSGTDTQYF,TGCGCCAGCAGACCGACTAGCGGGACAGATACGCAGTATTTT
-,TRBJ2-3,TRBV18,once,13,CASSLIVTDTQYF,TGTGCCAGCTCCCTGATAGTCACAGATACGCAGTATTTT
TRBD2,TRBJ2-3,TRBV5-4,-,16,CASSSMTSGNTDTQYF,TGTGCCAGCAGCTCGATGACTAGCGGGAACACAGATACGCAGTATTTT
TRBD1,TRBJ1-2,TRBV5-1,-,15,CASSLRQGTGYGYTF,TGCGCCAGCAGCCTTCGACAGGGCACGGGCTATGGCTACACCTTC
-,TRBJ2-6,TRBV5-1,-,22,CASSSGRTSGQGPSSGANVLTF,TGCGCCAGCAGCTCTGGTAGGACGTCAGGGCAGGGCCCCAGCTCTGGGGCCAACGTCCTGACTTTC
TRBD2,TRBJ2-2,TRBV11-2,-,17,CASSLMLAGGYGGELFF,TGTGCCAGCAGCTTGATGCTAGCGGGGGGGTATGGCGGGGAGCTGTTTTTT
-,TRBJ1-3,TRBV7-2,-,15,CASSFTGTPGNTIYF,TGTGCCAGCAGCTTTACCGGGACACCGGGAAACACCATATATTTT
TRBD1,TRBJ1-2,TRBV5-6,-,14,CASSPGQASWGYTF,TGTGCCAGCAGCCCAGGACAGGCATCTTGGGGCTACACCTTC
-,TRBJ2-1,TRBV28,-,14,CASTTTGQNNEQFF,TGTGCCAGCACTACAACGGGACAAAACAATGAGCAGTTCTTC
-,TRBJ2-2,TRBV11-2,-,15,CASSRSNLNTGELFF,TGTGCCAGCAGCCGGAGTAACCTTAACACCGGGGAGCTGTTTTTT
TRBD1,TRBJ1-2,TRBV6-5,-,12,CASQGTGGGYTF,TGTGCCAGCCAGGGGACAGGGGGAGGCTACACCTTC
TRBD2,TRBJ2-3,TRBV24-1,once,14,CATSYRGRGDTQYF,TGTGCCACCAGTTATCGCGGGAGAGGAGATACGCAGTATTTT
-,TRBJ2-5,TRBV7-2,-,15,CASSLQTSGEETQYF,TGTGCCAGCAGCTTACAGACCTCCGGGGAAGAGACCCAGTACTTC
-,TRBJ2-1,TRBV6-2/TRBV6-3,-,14,CASSYLGGANEQFF,TGTGCCAGCAGTTATTTGGGGGGAGCCAATGAGCAGTTCTTC
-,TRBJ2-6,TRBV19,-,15,CASSKASSGANVLTF,TGTGCCAGTAGTAAGGCTAGCTCTGGGGCCAACGTCCTGACTTTC
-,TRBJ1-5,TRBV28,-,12,CASSLLNQPQHF,TGTGCCAGCAGTTTATTAAATCAGCCCCAGCATTTT
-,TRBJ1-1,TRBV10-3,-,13,CAISEQPNTEAFF,TGTGCCATCAGCGAACAGCCGAACACTGAAGCTTTCTTT
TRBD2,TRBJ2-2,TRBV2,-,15,CASSGTSGRAGELFF,TGTGCCAGCAGTGGGACTAGCGGGAGGGCCGGGGAGCTGTTTTTT
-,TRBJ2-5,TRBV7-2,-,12,CASSLKGGSQYF,TGTGCCAGCAGCTTAAAGGGGGGGTCCCAGTACTTC
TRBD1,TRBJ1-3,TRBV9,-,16,CASSEGTGISGNTIYF,TGTGCCAGCAGCGAGGGGACAGGGATCTCTGGAAACACCATATATTTT
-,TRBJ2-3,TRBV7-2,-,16,CASSLAPGKAADTQYF,TGTGCCAGCAGCTTAGCCCCAGGGAAGGCAGCAGATACGCAGTATTTT
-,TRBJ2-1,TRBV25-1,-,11,CASSARDEQFF,TGTGCCAGCAGTGCGCGTGATGAGCAGTTCTTC
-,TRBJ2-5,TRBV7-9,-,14,CASSLETVRETQYF,TGTGCCAGCAGCTTGGAAACAGTCCGAGAGACCCAGTACTTC
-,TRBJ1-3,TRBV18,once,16,CASSPRQRDTGNTIYF,TGTGCCAGCTCACCACGACAGCGTGACACTGGAAACACCATATATTTT
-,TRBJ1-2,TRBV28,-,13,CASTQAGFSGYTF,TGTGCCAGCACCCAGGCAGGGTTTAGTGGCTACACCTTC
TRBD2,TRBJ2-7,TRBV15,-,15,CATSTLREASYEQYF,TGTGCCACCAGCACCTTGCGGGAGGCATCCTACGAGCAGTACTTC
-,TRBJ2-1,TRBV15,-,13,CATSRELADEQFF,TGTGCCACCAGCAGAGAACTAGCAGATGAGCAGTTCTTC
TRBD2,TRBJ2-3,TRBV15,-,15,CATSRGGIESDTQYF,TGTGCCACCAGCAGGGGGGGGATCGAATCAGATACGCAGTATTTT
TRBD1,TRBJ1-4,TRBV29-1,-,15,CSALSSTGAVEKLFF,TGCAGCGCTTTAAGCTCCACAGGGGCGGTTGAAAAACTGTTTTTT
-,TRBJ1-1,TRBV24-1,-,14,CATRGGRMGTEAFF,TGTGCCACCAGGGGAGGGAGGATGGGCACTGAAGCTTTCTTT
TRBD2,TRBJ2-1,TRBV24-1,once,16,CATSPTSVSSYNEQFF,TGTGCCACCAGTCCGACTAGCGTTAGCTCCTACAATGAGCAGTTCTTC
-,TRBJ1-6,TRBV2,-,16,CASSEEGFSYNSPLHF,TGTGCCAGCAGTGAGGAGGGGTTCTCCTATAATTCACCCCTCCACTTT
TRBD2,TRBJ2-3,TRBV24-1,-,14,CATSGLAGTDTQYF,TGTGCCACCAGTGGACTAGCGGGAACAGATACGCAGTATTTT
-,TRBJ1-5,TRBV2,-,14,CASSGTVINQPQHF,TGTGCCAGCAGTGGGACAGTAATTAATCAGCCCCAGCATTTT
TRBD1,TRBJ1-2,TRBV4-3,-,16,CASSQAVLGTGDGYTF,TGCGCCAGCAGCCAAGCTGTCCTAGGGACAGGGGATGGCTACACCTTC
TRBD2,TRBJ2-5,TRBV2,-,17,CASTAWWVGGARETQYF,TGTGCCAGCACCGCGTGGTGGGTCGGGGGGGCCAGAGAGACCCAGTACTTC
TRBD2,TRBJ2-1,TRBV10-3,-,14,CAINEGGPYNEQFF,TGTGCCATCAATGAGGGAGGGCCTTACAATGAGCAGTTCTTC
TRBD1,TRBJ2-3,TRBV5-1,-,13,CASSSQGTDTQYF,TGCGCCAGCAGCTCACAGGGGACAGATACGCAGTATTTT
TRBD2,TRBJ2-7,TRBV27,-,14,CASSLSRLAGEQYF,TGTGCCAGCAGTTTATCGAGGCTAGCGGGCGAGCAGTACTTC
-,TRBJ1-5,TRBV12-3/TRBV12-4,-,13,CASSLRENQPQHF,TGTGCCAGCAGTTTAAGGGAGAATCAGCCCCAGCATTTT
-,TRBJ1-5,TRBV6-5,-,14,CASSSNSQDQPQHF,TGTGCCAGCAGTTCGAACAGTCAGGATCAGCCCCAGCATTTT
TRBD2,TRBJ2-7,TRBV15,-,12,CATSGSVYEQYF,TGTGCCACGAGCGGGAGTGTCTACGAGCAGTACTTC
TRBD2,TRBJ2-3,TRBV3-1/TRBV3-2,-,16,CASSQGTSGFTDTQYF,TGTGCCAGCAGCCAAGGAACTAGCGGGTTCACAGATACGCAGTATTTT
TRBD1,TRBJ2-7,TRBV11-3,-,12,CASWDSLPEQYF,TGTGCCAGCTGGGACAGTCTGCCCGAGCAGTACTTC
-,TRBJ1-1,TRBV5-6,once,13,CASSLALSTEAFF,TGTGCCAGCAGCTTGGCATTGTCCACTGAAGCTTTCTTT
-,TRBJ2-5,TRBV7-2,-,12,CASSLALETQYF,TGTGCCAGCAGCTTAGCACTCGAGACCCAGTACTTC
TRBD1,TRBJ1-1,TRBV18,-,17,CASSPSAQGARITEAFF,TGTGCCAGCTCACCAAGTGCCCAGGGGGCGCGGATCACTGAAGCTTTCTTT